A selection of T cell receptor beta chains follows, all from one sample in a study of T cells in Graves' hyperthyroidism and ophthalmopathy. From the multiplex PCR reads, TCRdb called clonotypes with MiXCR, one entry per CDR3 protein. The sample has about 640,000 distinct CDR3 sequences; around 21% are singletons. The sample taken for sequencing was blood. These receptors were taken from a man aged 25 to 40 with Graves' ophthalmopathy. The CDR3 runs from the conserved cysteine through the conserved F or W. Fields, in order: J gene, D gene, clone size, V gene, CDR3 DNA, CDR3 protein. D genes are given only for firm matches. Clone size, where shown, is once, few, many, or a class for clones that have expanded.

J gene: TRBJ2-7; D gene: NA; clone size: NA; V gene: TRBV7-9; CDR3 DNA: TGTGCCAGCAGCCCGAATTCCCGCGAGCAGTACTTC; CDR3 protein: CASSPNSREQYF
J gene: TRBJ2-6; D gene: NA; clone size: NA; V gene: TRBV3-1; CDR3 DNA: TGTGCCAGCAGCACCCGAATCTCTGGGGCCAACGTCCTGACTTTC; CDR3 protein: CASSTRISGANVLTF
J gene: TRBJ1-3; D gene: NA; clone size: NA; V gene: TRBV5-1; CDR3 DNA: TGCGCCAGCAGCTTGGGACAGCATATAAACACCATATATTTT; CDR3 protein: CASSLGQHINTIYF
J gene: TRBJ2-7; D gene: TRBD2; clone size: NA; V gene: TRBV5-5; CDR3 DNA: TGTGCCAGCAGCTGGGTGACTAGCGGGAGTCTCGACGAGCAGTACTTC; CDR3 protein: CASSWVTSGSLDEQYF
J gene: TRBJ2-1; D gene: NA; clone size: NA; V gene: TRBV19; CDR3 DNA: TGTGCCAGTAGTTTGTCGGACATCGGGGTGGATGAGCAGTTCTTC; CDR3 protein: CASSLSDIGVDEQFF
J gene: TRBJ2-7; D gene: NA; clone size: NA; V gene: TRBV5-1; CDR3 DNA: TGCGCCAGCAGCTTGGAACCTAAGCCCTACGAGCAGTACTTC; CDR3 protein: CASSLEPKPYEQYF
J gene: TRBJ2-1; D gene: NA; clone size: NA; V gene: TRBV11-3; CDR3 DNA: TGTGCCAGCAGCTTAGCCGGGCTTACGGGCTACAATGAGCAGTTCTTC; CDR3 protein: CASSLAGLTGYNEQFF
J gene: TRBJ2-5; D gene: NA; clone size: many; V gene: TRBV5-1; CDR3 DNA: TGCGCCAGCAGCTTGGCCGGCAGGGGAGAGGAGACCCAGTACTTC; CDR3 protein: CASSLAGRGEETQYF
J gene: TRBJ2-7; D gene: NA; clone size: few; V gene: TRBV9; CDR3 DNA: TGTGCCAGCAGCCCATGGAGTAGCGGAGCCCGCGAGCAGTACTTC; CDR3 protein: CASSPWSSGAREQYF
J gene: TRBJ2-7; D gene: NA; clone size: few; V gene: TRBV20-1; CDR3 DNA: TGCAGTGCTAGAGAGGGCAGGACTATCTCCTACGAGCAGTACTTC; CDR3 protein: CSAREGRTISYEQYF
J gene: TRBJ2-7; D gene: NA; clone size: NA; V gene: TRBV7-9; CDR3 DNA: TGTGCCAGCAGCTCTCCTGGGGGGCCCTCCTACGAGCAGTACTTC; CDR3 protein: CASSSPGGPSYEQYF
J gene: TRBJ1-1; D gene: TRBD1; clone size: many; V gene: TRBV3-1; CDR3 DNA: TGTGCCAGCAGCCGTAACATCAGGGGGGCTGAAGCTTTCTTT; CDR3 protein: CASSRNIRGAEAFF
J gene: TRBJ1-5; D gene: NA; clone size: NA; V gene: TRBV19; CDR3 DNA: TGTGCCAGTAGTCCGAACGGCCAGGGCGGCAATCAGCCCCAGCATTTT; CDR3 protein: CASSPNGQGGNQPQHF
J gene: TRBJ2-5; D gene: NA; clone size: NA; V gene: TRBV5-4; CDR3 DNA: TGTGCCAGCAGCGTGTACGGGCAAGAGACCCAGTACTTC; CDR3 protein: CASSVYGQETQYF
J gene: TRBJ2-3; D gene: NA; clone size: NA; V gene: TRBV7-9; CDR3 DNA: TGTGCCAGCAGCTTCCAACATGGGAGCACAGATACGCAGTATTTT; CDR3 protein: CASSFQHGSTDTQYF
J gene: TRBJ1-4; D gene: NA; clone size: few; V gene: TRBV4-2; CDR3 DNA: TGTGCCAGCAGCCAAGATAAGGGGAGGTCTGAAAAACTGTTTTTT; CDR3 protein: CASSQDKGRSEKLFF
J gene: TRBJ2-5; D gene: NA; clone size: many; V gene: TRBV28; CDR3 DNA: TGTGCCAGCAGTTTGAGGGCAGGCCAAGAGACCCAGTACTTC; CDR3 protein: CASSLRAGQETQYF
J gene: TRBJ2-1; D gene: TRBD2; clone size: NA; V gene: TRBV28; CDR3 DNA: TGTGCCAGCAGCCAAGCGGGAGGGGGGATGTATGAGCAGTTCTTC; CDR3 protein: CASSQAGGGMYEQFF
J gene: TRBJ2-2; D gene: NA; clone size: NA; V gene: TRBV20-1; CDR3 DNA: TGCAGTGCTAGAGATTTTCACGGGGAGCTGTTTTTT; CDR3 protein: CSARDFHGELFF
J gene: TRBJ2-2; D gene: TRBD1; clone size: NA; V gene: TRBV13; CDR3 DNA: TGTGCCAGCAGCTTACCCAGCAGGGGGCGTGACACCGGGGAGCTGTTTTTT; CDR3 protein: CASSLPSRGRDTGELFF
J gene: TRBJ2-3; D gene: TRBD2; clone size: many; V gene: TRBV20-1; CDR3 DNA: TGCAGTGTTCTTACTAGCGGGACAGATACGCAGTATTTT; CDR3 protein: CSVLTSGTDTQYF
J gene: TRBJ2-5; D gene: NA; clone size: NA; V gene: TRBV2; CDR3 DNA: TGTGCCCACCCCCTAACGGGGGAAGAGACCCAGTACTTC; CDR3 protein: CAHPLTGEETQYF
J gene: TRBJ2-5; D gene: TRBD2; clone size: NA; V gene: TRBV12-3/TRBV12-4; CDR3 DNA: TGTGCCAGCAGCCCGGGACTAGTGAAGACCCAGTACTTC; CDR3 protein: CASSPGLVKTQYF
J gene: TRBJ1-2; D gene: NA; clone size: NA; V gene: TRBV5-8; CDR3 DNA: TGTGCCAGCAGCTGGGGGGGGGGCGCAGACTATGGCTACACCTTC; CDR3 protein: CASSWGGGADYGYTF
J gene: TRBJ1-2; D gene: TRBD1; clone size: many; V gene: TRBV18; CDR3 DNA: TGTGCCAGCTCTCTCGACAGGGAAATAGGTGGCTACACCTTC; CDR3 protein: CASSLDREIGGYTF
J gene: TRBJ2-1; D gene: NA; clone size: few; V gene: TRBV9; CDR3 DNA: TGTGCCAGCAGCCCAGTCGGAGGGGGCGCCTCCTACAATGAGCAGTTCTTC; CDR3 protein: CASSPVGGGASYNEQFF
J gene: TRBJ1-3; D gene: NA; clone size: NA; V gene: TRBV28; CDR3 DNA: TGTGCCAGCACCCCCGCGCCTGGGAGAAACACCATATATTTT; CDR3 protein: CASTPAPGRNTIYF
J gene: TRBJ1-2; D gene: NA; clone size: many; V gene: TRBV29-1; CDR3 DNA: TGCAGCGTTGGCGACCGGCTATATGGCTACACCTTC; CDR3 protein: CSVGDRLYGYTF
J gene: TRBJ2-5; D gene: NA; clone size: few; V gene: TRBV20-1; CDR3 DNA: TGCAGCGCTAGCGAGGGTCCCCAAGAGACCCAGTACTTC; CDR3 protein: CSASEGPQETQYF
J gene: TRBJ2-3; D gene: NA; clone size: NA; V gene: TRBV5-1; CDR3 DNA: TGCGCCAGCAGCTTGCTGGGGATGAGCACAGATACGCAGTATTTT; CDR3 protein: CASSLLGMSTDTQYF
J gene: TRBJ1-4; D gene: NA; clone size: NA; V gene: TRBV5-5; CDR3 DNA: TGTGCCAGCAGCTTGGTGGTACCAGGGATGGGTAATGAAAAACTGTTTTTT; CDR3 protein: CASSLVVPGMGNEKLFF
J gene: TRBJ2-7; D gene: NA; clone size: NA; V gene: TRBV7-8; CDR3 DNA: TGTGCCAGCGGACAGTACGAAGGCGAGCAGTACTTC; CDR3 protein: CASGQYEGEQYF
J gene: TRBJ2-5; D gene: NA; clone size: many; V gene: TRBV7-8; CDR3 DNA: TGTGCCAGCAGCCTCGGGACACCCCCAGAGACCCAGTACTTC; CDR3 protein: CASSLGTPPETQYF